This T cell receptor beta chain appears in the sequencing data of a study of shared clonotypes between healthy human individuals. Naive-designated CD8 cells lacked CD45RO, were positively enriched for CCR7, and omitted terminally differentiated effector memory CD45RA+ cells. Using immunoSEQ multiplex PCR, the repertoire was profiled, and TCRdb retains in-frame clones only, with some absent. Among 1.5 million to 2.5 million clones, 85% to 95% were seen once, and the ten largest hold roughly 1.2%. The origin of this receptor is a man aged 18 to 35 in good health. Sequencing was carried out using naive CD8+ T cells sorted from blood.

The CDR3 is CASRPPGGGEKLFF. The CDR3 DNA sequence: TGTGCCAGCAGACCGCCTGGGGGCGGGGAAAAACTGTTTTTT. V and J are TRBV16 and TRBJ1-4; a possible D gene is TRBD1 (6 bases). Between the trimmed V and J ends, which lost 6 bases and 8 bases, there was a span of 16 bases. This CDR3 comprises 14 residues. In germline, CDR1 is KGHSY, CDR2 FQNENV. Full variable domain (outside the CDR3, taken from reference TRBV16 and TRBJ1-4): GEEVAQTPKHLVRGEGQKAKLYCAPIKGHSYVFWYQQVLKNEFKFLISFQNENVFDETGMPKERFSAKCLPNSPCSLEIQATKLEDSAVYFCASRPPGGGEKLFFGSGTQLSVL.